A single sample gave rise to the 18 T cell receptor beta chains below, sequenced in a study of T cell repertoires in cytomegalovirus infection. No antigen has been identified for these receptors. TCRdb re-called the reads through MiXCR, storing one row per CDR3 protein. The table records roughly 920,000 distinct CDR3 sequences, around 32% of them present only once. This specimen was cultured CD8+ T cells from PBMCs, taken from culture after CMV antigen stimulation. These receptors all stem from a human donor in good health (CMV status not recorded). Some clones in this sample may be carry-over from other donors' samples.

The chain combines TRBV5-1 with TRBJ2-2; D is perhaps TRBD1 (5 bases). The CDR3 has 13 residues. The germline CDR1 and CDR2 sequences are SGHRS and YFSETQ. Trimming removed 0 bases from V and 7 bases from J, with 7 bases in between. The CDR3 protein is CASSLGQIGELFF. The CDR3 nucleotides read TGCGCCAGCAGCTTGGGACAGATCGGGGAGCTGTTTTTT.

This clonotype was counted a few times. V is TRBV10-3 and J is TRBJ2-5; TRBD1 is a possible D gene (6 bases). V lost 2 bases and J 2 bases, leaving 12 bases between the germline ends. Germline-derived CDR1 and CDR2 are ENHRY and SYGVKD. The CDR3 length is 15 residues. CDR3 region: CAISEGTRKQETQYF. CDR3 nucleotide sequence: TGTGCCATCAGTGAGGGGACAAGAAAACAAGAGACCCAGTACTTC.

The chain recombines TRBV20-1 with TRBJ2-3, with 9 bases matching TRBD1. The germline V gene has CDR1 DFQATT and CDR2 SNEGSKA (reference sequence). J lost 2 bases, V lost 6 bases, and 6 bases had no gene match. The CDR3 has 14 amino acids. As DNA, the CDR3 is TGCAGTGCGTCTGGGACAGGGAACACAGATACGCAGTATTTT. This sequence encodes CSASGTGNTDTQYF.

The chain carries TRBV7-9 and TRBJ1-1; D call uncertain. V lost 6 bases, J lost 6 bases, and 11 bases lay in between. This CDR3 is built from 12 residues. Germline V gene data show CDR1 as SEHNR and CDR2 as FQNEAQ (reference sequence). CDR3 in amino acids: CASRLEWSEAFF. The CDR3 nucleotides are TGTGCCAGCAGACTCGAGTGGTCTGAAGCTTTCTTT.

The table lists this clonotype with a few counts. The chain is built from TRBV5-4 and TRBJ1-3; unclear D gene. The CDR3 spans 16 residues. Looked up from germline, CDR1 is SGHNT and CDR2 is YYREEE (reference sequence). The V and J ends lost 2 bases and 4 bases respectively, with 16 bases between them. In DNA, the CDR3 is TGTGCCAGCAGCTTTTTCCCCCACGGGGTCGGAAACACCATATATTTT. Residues: CASSFFPHGVGNTIYF.

This chain connects TRBV20-1 to TRBJ2-6, with D perhaps TRBD2 (7 bases). The CDR3 has 17 amino acids. Trimming stripped 0 bases from V and 3 bases from J, with 15 bases between. Germline V CDR1 and CDR2: DFQATT, SNEGSKA (reference sequence). The CDR3 bases are TGCAGTGCTAGAGATGGGGGGGGGCGCGGTGGGGCCAACGTCCTGACTTTC. Encoded protein: CSARDGGGRGGANVLTF.

The table lists this clonotype with a few counts. The V gene is TRBV5-4, the J gene TRBJ2-1; 8 bases line up with TRBD2. Germline loops: CDR1 SGHNT, CDR2 YYREEE (reference sequence). This CDR3 spans 17 amino acids. V lost 3 bases to trimming and J lost 9 bases; unmatched junction nucleotides: 17. Written as DNA, the CDR3 is TGTGCCAGCAGCTCGGATGCCGGGACTAGTTGGATGGGTGAGCAGTTCTTC. This translates into CASSSDAGTSWMGEQFF.

Many counts were recorded for this clonotype. The rearrangement joins TRBV28 to TRBJ2-3; D gene ambiguous. Per germline, CDR1 MDHEN and CDR2 SYDVKM. CDR3 length equals 14 residues. V was shortened by 5 bases and J by 0 bases, with 9 bases between the two germline ends. The CDR3 DNA sequence: TGTGCCAGCAGTATCGACACAAGCACAGATACGCAGTATTTT. Its translation: CASSIDTSTDTQYF.

The chain has TRBV25-1 and TRBJ1-6; D is unclear. Germline lookup yields CDR1 MGHDK and CDR2 SYGVNS. V shed 8 bases and J shed 13 bases, with 15 bases lying between them. The CDR3 consists of 12 residues. DNA of the CDR3: TGTGCCAGCTCCGGTGGGATTCGGCCCCTCCACTTT. Its protein product is CASSGGIRPLHF. Based on the CDR3 plus reference TRBV25-1 and TRBJ1-6, the full variable domain is EADIYQTPRYLVIGTGKKITLECSQTMGHDKMYWYQQDPGMELHLIHYSYGVNSTEKGDLSSESTVSRIRTEHFPLTLESARPSHTSQYLCASSGGIRPLHFGNGTRLTVT.

The chain is built from TRBV28 and TRBJ1-4; D may be TRBD1 (5 bases). Trimming cost V 6 bases and J 4 bases, with 15 bases left between them. Looked up from germline, CDR1 is MDHEN and CDR2 is SYDVKM. The CDR3 contains 15 residues. The CDR3 sequence is CASSSATAFNEKLFF. In DNA, the CDR3 is TGTGCCAGCAGCTCCGCGACAGCCTTTAATGAAAAACTGTTTTTT.

This sequence joins TRBV6-5 and TRBJ1-3; D remains ambiguous. Trimming cost V 2 bases and J 5 bases, with 10 bases left between them. Germline V gene data show CDR1 as MNHEY and CDR2 as SVGAGI. The CDR3 runs 14 residues. The CDR3 reads CASSYSKSRNTIYF. The DNA for the CDR3 is TGTGCCAGCAGTTACAGCAAGTCAAGAAACACCATATATTTT.

This clonotype was counted only a few times. The rearrangement joins TRBV6-5 to TRBJ1-1, with 11 bases fitting TRBD1. The CDR3 sequence is 13 residues long. J was trimmed by 12 bases and V by 6 bases; bases with no gene match: 9. Looked up from germline, CDR1 is MNHEY and CDR2 is SVGAGI. The CDR3 DNA reads TGTGCCAGCAGAGCCGGACAGGGGGCGCCGACTTTCTTT. It encodes CASRAGQGAPTFF.

J is TRBJ2-1 and V is TRBV5-6; 10 bases fit TRBD1. CDR1 SGHDT and CDR2 YYEEEE come from the germline V gene. Germline trimming cut 2 bases from V and 2 bases from J; bases unmatched to any gene: 4. CDR3 length equals 16 residues. The DNA for the CDR3 is TGTGCCAGCAGCTTATGGGACAGGGGCACCTACAATGAGCAGTTCTTC. Amino acid sequence: CASSLWDRGTYNEQFF.

This clonotype was observed a few times. The chain's CDR3 is CASTGVPEAFF. In nucleotides, the CDR3 is TGTGCCAGCACAGGGGTCCCTGAAGCTTTCTTT. The rearrangement links TRBV6-1 to TRBJ1-1; a weak D match, TRBD1 (6 bases). Germline V gives CDR1 MNHNS, CDR2 SASEGT. The CDR3 consists of 11 residues. V lost 7 bases, J lost 6 bases, and 9 bases lay in between.

The chain couples TRBV4-2 to TRBJ1-1, with a possible D match to TRBD1 (5 bases). V lost 0 bases and J 7 bases, leaving 12 bases between the germline ends. This CDR3 comprises 14 residues. CDR1 LGHNA and CDR2 YNFKEQ come from the germline V gene. For the CDR3, the DNA is TGTGCCAGCAGCCAAGAAACGGGACTGTTTGAAGCTTTCTTT. Encoded protein: CASSQETGLFEAFF.

The chain joins TRBV27 to TRBJ2-1, with TRBD2 identical over 7 bases. The CDR3 totals 11 residues. The V gene end was trimmed by 8 bases and the J gene end by 9 bases; junction bases not matched to a gene: 4. In germline, CDR1 is MNHEY, CDR2 SMNVEV (reference sequence). The CDR3 DNA reads as TGTGCCAGCGGGGGAGGGATTGAGCAGTTCTTC. Translated: CASGGGIEQFF.

In its sample, this clonotype was seen many times. The chain combines TRBV7-8 with TRBJ1-1; D ambiguous. CDR3 length: 11 residues. Germline-derived CDR1 and CDR2 are SGHVS and FQNEAQ. Trimming stripped 8 bases from V and 5 bases from J, with 9 bases between. The CDR3 DNA is TGTGCCAGCGGGTATGGAACTGAAGCTTTCTTT. It codes for CASGYGTEAFF. The variable domain in full, completed from reference TRBV7-8 and TRBJ1-1, reads GAGVSQSPRYKVAKRGQDVALRCDPISGHVSLFWYQQALGQGPEFLTYFQNEAQLDKSGLPSDRFFAERPEGSVSTLKIQRTQQEDSAVYLCASGYGTEAFFGQGTRLTVV.

The gene calls are TRBV20-1 and TRBJ1-6; a possible D gene is TRBD1 (6 bases). The V end lost 0 bases, the J end lost 3 bases, and 30 bases lay between the germline ends. This CDR3 has 22 residues. Per germline, CDR1 DFQATT and CDR2 SNEGSKA (reference sequence). CDR3 in DNA: TGCAGTGCTAGAGATCCCGATATTATTCGTGGACAGTTTACTTTCTATAATTCACCCCTCCACTTT. This encodes CSARDPDIIRGQFTFYNSPLHF.